Sequencing of this T cell receptor (beta chain) was carried out in a study of T cells after posttransplantation cyclophosphamide. Study results and limitations: Skin or GI-infiltrating T cells shared few TRB sequences with blood. Later post-transplant blood repertoires were often dominated by donor CD8+ memory clones. Recipient CMV seropositivity and CMV reactivation strongly tracked TRB clonality.

TCRdb keeps only in-frame clones here, not all; method: immunoSEQ multiplex PCR. The sample yields 38,000 or so clones, without any singletons. This clone was recorded at least ten times. Its antigen is unknown. On the day of bone marrow donation, the related graft donor provided peripheral blood. V was pared by 0 bases and J by 4 bases, with 7 bases of the junction left unmatched. CDR3 length: 16 amino acids. Germline lookup yields CDR1 SGHNT and CDR2 YYREEE (reference sequence). V is TRBV5-4 and J is TRBJ2-1; 7 bases match TRBD1. The sample consisted of PBMCs. This clonotype was obtained from a man aged 50 to 60 in good health, CMV-negative, and a related stem cell transplant donor. The CDR3 region is CASSLGAGTEYNEQFF. CDR3 in DNA: TGTGCCAGCAGCTTGGGAGCCGGGACAGAATACAATGAGCAGTTCTTC.